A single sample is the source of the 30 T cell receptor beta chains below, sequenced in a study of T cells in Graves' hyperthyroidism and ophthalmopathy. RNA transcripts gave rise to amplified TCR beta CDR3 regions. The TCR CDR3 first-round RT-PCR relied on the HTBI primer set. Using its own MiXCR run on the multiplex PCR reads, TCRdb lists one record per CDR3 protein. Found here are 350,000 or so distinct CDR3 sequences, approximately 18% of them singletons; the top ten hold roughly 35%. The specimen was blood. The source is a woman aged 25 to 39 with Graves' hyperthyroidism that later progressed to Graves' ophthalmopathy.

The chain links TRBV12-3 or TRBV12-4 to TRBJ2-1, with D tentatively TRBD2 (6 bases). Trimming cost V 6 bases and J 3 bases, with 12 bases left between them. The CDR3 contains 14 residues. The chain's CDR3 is CASRRRGGYNEQFF. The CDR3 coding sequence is TGTGCCAGCAGGCGAAGGGGAGGCTACAATGAGCAGTTCTTC.

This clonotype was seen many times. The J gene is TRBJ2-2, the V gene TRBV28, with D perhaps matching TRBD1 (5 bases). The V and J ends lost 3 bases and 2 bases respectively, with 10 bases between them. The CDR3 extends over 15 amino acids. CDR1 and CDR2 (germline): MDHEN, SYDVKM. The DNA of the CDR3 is TGTGCCAGCAGTTTTTTGGACACTAACACCGGGGAGCTGTTTTTT. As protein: CASSFLDTNTGELFF.

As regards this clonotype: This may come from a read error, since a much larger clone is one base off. DNA for the CDR3: TGTGCCAGCAGCTCGACCGGGACAGGGGTCTTCCAAGAGACCCAGTACTTC. Translating it yields CASSSTGTGVFQETQYF. The V call is TRBV7-9, the J call TRBJ2-5; TRBD1 agrees at 10 bases. The CDR3 has 17 residues. The trim removed 4 bases at V and 1 base at J, leaving 9 bases unmatched. Germline loops: CDR1 SEHNR, CDR2 FQNEAQ (reference sequence).

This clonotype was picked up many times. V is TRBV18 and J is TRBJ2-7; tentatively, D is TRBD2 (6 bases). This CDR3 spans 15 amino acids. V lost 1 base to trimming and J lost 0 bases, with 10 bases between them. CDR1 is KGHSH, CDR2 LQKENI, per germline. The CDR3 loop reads CASSPLRGTSYEQYF. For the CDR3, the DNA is TGTGCCAGCTCACCACTGCGGGGTACCTCCTACGAGCAGTACTTC.

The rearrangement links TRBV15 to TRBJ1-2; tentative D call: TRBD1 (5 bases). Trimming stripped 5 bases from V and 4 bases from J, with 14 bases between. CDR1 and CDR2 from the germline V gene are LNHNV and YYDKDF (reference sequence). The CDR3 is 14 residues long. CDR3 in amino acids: CATSEAGLGYGYTF. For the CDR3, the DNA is TGTGCCACCAGCGAGGCGGGACTTGGCTATGGCTACACCTTC.

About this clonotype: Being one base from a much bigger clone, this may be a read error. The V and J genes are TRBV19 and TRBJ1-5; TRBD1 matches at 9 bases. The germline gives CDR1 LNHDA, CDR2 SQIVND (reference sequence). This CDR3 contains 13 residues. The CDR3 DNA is TGTGCCAGTAGTCCGGGACAGGGTCAGCCCCAGGATTTT. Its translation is CASSPGQGQPQDF.

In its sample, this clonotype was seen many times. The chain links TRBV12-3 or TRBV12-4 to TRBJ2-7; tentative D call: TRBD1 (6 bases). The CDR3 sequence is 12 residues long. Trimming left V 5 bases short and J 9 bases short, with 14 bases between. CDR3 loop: CASSQQGPGQYF. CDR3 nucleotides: TGTGCCAGCAGTCAACAGGGACCAGGGCAGTACTTC.

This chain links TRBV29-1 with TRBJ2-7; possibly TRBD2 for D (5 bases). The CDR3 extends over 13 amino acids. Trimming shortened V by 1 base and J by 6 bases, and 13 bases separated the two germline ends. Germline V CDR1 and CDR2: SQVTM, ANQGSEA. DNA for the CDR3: TGCAGCGTTGAAGTCGAGGGTACGGGCGAGCAGTACTTC. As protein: CSVEVEGTGEQYF.

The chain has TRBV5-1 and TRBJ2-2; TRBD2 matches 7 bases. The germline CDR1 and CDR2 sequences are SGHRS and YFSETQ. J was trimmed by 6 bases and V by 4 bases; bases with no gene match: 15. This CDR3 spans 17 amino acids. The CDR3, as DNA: TGCGCCAGCAGCCCGAGGGTACGGGACTACCTACCCGGGGAGCTGTTTTTT. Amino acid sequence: CASSPRVRDYLPGELFF.

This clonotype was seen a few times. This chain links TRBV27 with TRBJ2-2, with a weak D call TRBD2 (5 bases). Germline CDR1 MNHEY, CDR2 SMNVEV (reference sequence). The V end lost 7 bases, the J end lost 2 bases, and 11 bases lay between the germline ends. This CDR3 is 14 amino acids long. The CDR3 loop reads CASTLGLNTGELFF. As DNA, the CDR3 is TGTGCCAGCACTCTAGGACTTAACACCGGGGAGCTGTTTTTT.

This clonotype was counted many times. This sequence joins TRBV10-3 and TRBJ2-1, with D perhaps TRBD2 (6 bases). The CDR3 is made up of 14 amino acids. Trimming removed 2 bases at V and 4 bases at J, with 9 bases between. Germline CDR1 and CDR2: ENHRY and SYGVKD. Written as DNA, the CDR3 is TGTGCCATCAGTGAGGCTAGCGATTACAATGAGCAGTTCTTC. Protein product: CAISEASDYNEQFF.

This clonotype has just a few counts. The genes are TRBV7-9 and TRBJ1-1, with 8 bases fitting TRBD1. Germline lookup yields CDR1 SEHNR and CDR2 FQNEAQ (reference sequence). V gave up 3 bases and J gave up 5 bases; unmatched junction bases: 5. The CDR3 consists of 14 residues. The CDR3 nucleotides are TGTGCCAGCAGCTTCGACAGGGGATGGACTGAAGCTTTCTTT. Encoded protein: CASSFDRGWTEAFF.

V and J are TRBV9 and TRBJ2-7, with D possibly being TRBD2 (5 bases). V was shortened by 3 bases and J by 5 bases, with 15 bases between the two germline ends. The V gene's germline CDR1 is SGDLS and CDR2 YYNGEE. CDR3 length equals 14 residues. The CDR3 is CASSASTEGHEQYF. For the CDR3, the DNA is TGTGCCAGCAGCGCTAGCACAGAGGGCCACGAGCAGTACTTC.

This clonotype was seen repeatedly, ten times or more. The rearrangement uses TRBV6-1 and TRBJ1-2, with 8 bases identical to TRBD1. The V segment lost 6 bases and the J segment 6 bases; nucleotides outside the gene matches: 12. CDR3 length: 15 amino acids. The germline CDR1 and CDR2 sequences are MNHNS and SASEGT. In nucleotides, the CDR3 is TGTGCCAGCAGAAGGCAGGGGGCGGCAGTTGATGGCTACACCTTC. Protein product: CASRRQGAAVDGYTF.

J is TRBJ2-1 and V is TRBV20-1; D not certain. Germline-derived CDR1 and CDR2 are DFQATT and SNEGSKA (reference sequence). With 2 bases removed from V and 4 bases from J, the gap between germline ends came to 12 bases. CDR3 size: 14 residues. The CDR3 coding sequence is TGCAGTGCTAGAAAGACAAGCGTTTACAATGAGCAGTTCTTC. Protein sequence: CSARKTSVYNEQFF.

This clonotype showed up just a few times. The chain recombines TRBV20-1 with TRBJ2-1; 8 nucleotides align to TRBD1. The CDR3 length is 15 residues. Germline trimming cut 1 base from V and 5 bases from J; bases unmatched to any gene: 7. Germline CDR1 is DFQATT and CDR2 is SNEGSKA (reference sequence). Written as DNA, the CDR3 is TGCAGTGCTAGAGGCTTGGACAGGGAAGACAATGAGCAGTTCTTC. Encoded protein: CSARGLDREDNEQFF.

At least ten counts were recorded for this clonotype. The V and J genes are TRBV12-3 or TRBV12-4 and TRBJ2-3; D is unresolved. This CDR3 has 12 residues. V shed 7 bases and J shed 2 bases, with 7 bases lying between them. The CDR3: CASTHLTDTQYF. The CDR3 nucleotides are TGTGCCAGCACCCACCTCACAGATACGCAGTATTTT.

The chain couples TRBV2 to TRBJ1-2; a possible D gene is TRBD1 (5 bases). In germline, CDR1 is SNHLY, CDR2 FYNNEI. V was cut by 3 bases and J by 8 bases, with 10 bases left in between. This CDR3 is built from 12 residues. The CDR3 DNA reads TGTGCCAGCAGTGAGGGGGATTCGGGCTACACCTTC. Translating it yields CASSEGDSGYTF.

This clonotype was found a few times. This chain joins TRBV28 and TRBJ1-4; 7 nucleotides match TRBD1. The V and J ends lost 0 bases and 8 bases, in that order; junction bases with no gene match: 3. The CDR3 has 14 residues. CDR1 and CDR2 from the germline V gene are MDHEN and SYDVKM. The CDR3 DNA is TGTGCCAGCAGTTTATGGACAGGGAACGAAAAACTGTTTTTT. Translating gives CASSLWTGNEKLFF. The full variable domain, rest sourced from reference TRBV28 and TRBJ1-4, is DVKVTQSSRYLVKRTGEKVFLECVQDMDHENMFWYRQDPGLGLRLIYFSYDVKMKEKGDIPEGYSVSREKKERFSLILESASTNQTSMYLCASSLWTGNEKLFFGSGTQLSVL.

This chain's CDR3 is CASSRNRYSGNTIYF. CDR3 coding DNA: TGTGCCAGCAGCCGTAACAGATACTCTGGAAACACCATATATTTT. The chain carries TRBV3-1 and TRBJ1-3; D call uncertain. The CDR3 is 15 residues long. The V gene lost 4 bases and the J gene lost 0 bases, with 10 bases spanning the gap. Germline CDR1 is LGHDT and CDR2 is YNNKEL (reference sequence).

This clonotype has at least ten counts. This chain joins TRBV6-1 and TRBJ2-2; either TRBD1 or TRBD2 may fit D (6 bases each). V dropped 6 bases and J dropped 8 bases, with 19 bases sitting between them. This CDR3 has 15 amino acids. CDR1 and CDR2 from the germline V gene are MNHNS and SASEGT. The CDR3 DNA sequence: TGTGCCAGCAGGCGCACCAACAGAGGGGGGGGGGAGCTGTTTTTT. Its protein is CASRRTNRGGGELFF.

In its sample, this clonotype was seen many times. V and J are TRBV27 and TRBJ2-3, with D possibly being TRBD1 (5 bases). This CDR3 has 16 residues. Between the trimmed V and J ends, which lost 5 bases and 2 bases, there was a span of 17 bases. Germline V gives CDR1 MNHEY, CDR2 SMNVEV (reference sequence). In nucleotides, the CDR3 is TGTGCCAGCAGTACTCTCAGGGATTCCCACACAGATACGCAGTATTTT. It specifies CASSTLRDSHTDTQYF.

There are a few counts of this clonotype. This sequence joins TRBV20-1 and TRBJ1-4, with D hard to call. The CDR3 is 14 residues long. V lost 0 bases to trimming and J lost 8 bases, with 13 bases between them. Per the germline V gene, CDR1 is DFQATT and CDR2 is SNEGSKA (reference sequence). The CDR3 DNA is TGCAGTGCTAGAGATTCCCTGCGGTGGGAAAAACTGTTTTTT. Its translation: CSARDSLRWEKLFF.

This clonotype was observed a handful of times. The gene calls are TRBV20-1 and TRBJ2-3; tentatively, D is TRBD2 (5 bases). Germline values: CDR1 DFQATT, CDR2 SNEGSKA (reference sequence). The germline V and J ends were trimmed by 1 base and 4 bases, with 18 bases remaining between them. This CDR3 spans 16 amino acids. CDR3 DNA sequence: TGCAGTGCTAGAGGCGGCCGGGTTAGCGACGCAGATACGCAGTATTTT. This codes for CSARGGRVSDADTQYF.

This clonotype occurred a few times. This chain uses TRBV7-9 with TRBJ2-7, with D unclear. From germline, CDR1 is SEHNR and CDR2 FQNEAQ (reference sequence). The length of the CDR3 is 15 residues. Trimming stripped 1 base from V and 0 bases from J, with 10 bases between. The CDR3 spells CASSLVGRSSYEQYF. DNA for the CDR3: TGTGCCAGCAGCTTAGTTGGCAGAAGCTCCTACGAGCAGTACTTC.

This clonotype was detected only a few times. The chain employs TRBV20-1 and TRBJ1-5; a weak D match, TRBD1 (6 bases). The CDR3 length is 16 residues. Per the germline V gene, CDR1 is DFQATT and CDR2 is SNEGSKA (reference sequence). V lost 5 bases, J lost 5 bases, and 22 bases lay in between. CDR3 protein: CSAPQGSLPSDQPQHF. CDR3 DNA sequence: TGCAGTGCTCCACAGGGCTCTCTCCCATCTGATCAGCCCCAGCATTTT.

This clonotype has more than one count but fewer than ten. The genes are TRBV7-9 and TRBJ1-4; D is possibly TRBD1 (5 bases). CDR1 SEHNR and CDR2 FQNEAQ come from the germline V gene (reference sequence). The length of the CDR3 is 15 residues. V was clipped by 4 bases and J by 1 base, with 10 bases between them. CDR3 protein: CASSYLTETNEKLFF. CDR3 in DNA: TGTGCCAGCAGCTACCTGACAGAAACTAATGAAAAACTGTTTTTT. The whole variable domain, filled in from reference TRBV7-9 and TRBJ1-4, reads DTGVSQNPRHKITKRGQNVTFRCDPISEHNRLYWYRQTLGQGPEFLTYFQNEAQLEKSRLLSDRFSAERPKGSFSTLEIQRTEQGDSAMYLCASSYLTETNEKLFFGSGTQLSVL.

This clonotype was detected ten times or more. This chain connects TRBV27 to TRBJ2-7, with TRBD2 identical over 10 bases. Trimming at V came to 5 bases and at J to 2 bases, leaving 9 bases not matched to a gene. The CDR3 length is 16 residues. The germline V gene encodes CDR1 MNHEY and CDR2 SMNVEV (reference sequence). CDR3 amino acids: CASSAVSSGGAYEQYF. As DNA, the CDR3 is TGTGCCAGCAGTGCCGTGTCTAGCGGGGGCGCCTACGAGCAGTACTTC.

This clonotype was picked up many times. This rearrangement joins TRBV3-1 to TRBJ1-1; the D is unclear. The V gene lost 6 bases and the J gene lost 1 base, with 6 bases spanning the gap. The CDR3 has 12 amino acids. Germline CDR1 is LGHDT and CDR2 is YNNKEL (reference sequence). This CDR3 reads CASRAPNTEAFF. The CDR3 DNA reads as TGTGCCAGCAGGGCGCCGAACACTGAAGCTTTCTTT.

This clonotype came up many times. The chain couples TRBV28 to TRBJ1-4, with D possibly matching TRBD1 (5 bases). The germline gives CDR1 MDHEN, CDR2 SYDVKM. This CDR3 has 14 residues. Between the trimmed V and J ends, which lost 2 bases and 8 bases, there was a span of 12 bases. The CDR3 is CASSLQGEAEKLFF. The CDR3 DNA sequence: TGTGCCAGCAGTTTACAGGGAGAGGCGGAAAAACTGTTTTTT.